This T cell receptor (beta chain) was captured in a study of Tregs in tolerant kidney transplant recipients. TCRdb keeps only in-frame clones here, not all; method: immunoSEQ multiplex PCR. The top ten hold about 4% of the sample, which has some 68,000 clones, less than 90% seen once. V was trimmed by 3 bases and J by 0 bases, leaving 6 bases between them. Germline values: CDR1 SGHTA, CDR2 FQGTGA. This CDR3 has 15 amino acids. The chain combines TRBV7-3 with TRBJ2-6; D is unresolved. Sequencing input: CD4+ T cells from blood. The TCR originated in a human donor in good health. CDR3 residues: CASSFLPSGANVLTF. Written as DNA, the CDR3 is TGTGCCAGCAGCTTCCTGCCCTCTGGGGCCAACGTCCTGACTTTC.